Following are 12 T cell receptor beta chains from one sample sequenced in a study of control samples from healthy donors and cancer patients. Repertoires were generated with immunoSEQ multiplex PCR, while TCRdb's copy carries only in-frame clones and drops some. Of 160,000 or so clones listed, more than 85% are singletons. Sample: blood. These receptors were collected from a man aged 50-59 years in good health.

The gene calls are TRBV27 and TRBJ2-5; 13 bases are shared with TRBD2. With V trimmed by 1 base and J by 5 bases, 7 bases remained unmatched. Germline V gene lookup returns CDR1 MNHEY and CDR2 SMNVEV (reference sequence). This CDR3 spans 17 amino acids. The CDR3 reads CASSLLGTSGRAETQYF. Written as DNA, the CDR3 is TGTGCCAGCAGTTTATTAGGAACTAGCGGGAGGGCGGAGACCCAGTACTTC.

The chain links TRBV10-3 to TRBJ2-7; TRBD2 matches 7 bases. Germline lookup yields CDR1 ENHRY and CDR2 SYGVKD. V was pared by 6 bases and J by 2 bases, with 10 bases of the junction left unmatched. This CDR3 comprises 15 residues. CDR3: CAIRPGGRKAYEQYF. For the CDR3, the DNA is TGTGCCATCAGGCCGGGGGGACGCAAAGCCTACGAGCAGTACTTC.

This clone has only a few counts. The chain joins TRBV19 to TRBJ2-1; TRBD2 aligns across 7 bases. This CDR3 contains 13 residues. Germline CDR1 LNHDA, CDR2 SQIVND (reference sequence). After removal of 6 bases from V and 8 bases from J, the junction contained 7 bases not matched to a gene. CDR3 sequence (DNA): TGTGCCAGTAGCGACTCTCGGGGGGATGAGCAGTTCTTC. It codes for CASSDSRGDEQFF.

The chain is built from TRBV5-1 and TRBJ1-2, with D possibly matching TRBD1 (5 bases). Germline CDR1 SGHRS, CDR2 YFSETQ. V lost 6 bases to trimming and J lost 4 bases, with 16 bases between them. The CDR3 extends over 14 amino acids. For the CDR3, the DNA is TGCGCCAGCAAGGAAGGGGCCGGGAGCTATGGCTACACCTTC. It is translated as CASKEGAGSYGYTF.

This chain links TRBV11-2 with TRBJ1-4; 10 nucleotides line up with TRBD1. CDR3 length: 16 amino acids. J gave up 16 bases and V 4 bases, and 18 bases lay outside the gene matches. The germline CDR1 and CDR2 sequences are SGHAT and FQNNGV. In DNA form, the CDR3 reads TGTGCCAGCAGCTACGGAGCCGGGACAGGGGCCAGAGGAAGGTTTTTT. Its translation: CASSYGAGTGARGRFF.

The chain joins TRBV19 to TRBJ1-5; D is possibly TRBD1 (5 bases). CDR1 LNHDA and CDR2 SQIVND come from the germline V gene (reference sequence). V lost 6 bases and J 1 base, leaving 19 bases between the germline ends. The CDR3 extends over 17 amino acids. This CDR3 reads CASSHLQGRPSNQPQHF. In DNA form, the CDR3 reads TGTGCCAGTAGCCATTTGCAGGGTCGCCCAAGCAATCAGCCCCAGCATTTT.

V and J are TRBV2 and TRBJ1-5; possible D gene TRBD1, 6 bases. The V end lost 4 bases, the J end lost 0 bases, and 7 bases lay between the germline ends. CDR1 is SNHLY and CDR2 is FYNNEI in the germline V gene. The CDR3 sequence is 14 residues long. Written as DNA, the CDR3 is TGTGCCAGCAGTGGGGGGCTTAGCAATCAGCCCCAGCATTTT. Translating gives CASSGGLSNQPQHF.

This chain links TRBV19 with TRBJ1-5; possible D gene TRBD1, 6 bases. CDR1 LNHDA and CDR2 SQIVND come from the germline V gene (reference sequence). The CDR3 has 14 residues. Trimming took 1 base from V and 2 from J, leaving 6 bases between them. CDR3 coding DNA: TGTGCCAGTAGTATAGGGACAGGCAATCAGCCCCAGCATTTT. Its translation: CASSIGTGNQPQHF. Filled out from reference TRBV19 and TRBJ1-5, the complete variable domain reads DGGITQSPKYLFRKEGQNVTLSCEQNLNHDAMYWYRQDPGQGLRLIYYSQIVNDFQKGDIAEGYSVSREKKESFPLTVTSAQKNPTAFYLCASSIGTGNQPQHFGDGTRLSIL.

The CDR3 region is CASSLGRGRRASYEQYF. The CDR3 bases are TGTGCCAGCAGCTTAGGGCGGGGGCGCCGAGCGAGCTACGAGCAGTACTTC. This chain uses TRBV11-2 with TRBJ2-7; a possible D gene is TRBD2 (7 bases). The germline CDR1 and CDR2 sequences are SGHAT and FQNNGV. Trimming removed 1 base at V and 3 bases at J, with 19 bases between. The CDR3 loop spans 17 amino acids.

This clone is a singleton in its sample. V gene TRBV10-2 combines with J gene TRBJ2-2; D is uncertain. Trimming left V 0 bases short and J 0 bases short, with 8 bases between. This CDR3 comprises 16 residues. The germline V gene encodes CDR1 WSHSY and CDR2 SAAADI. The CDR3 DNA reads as TGCGCCAGCAGTGAGTCTGGGCGGCCGAACACCGGGGAGCTGTTTTTT. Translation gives CASSESGRPNTGELFF.

The CDR3 spells CASNLHLNTEAFF. In nucleotides, the CDR3 is TGTGCCAGCAACCTTCACCTGAACACTGAAGCTTTCTTT. This chain joins TRBV11-2 and TRBJ1-1; D uncertain. The V gene lost 7 bases and the J gene lost 0 bases, with 9 bases spanning the gap. Germline V CDR1 and CDR2: SGHAT, FQNNGV. The CDR3 loop spans 13 amino acids.

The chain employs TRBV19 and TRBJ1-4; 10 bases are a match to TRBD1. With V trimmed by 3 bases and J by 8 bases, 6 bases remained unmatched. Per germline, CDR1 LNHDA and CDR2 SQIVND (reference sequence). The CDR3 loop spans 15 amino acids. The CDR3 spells CASSIPGQGSEKLFF. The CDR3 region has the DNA TGTGCCAGTAGTATCCCGGGACAGGGGTCAGAAAAACTGTTTTTT.